The present entry profiles one TCR beta chain with its context. Its antigen is still unknown. Relative to the germline gene, one junction end is altered; a read error may explain this. This record belongs to a study of cytomegalovirus exposure and HLA in healthy donors. The study, taken as a whole, reports: There was a cluster of highly shared sequence variants that was likely a sequencing artifact.

The CDR3 length is 14 residues. Germline CDR1 reads SEHNR; CDR2 reads FQNEAQ (reference sequence). Amplification used 60 Vbeta primers and 13 Jbeta primers. Measured with immunoSEQ multiplex PCR; TCRdb has only the in-frame clones, and not every one. The sample yields about 220,000 clones, roughly 87% seen once. Sequenced material: PBMCs. The chain is built from TRBV7-9 and TRBJ1-3, with D unresolved. This TCR was recovered from a woman in her thirties or forties in good health and CMV-seropositive. This CDR3 reads CSSSLRSSGNTIYF. The CDR3 nucleotides are TGTTCCAGCAGCTTACGGAGCTCTGGAAACACCATATATTTT. The full variable domain, rest sourced from reference TRBV7-9 and TRBJ1-3, is DTGVSQNPRHKITKRGQNVTFRCDPISEHNRLYWYRQTLGQGPEFLTYFQNEAQLEKSRLLSDRFSAERPKGSFSTLEIQRTEQGDSAMYLCSSSLRSSGNTIYFGEGSWLTVV.